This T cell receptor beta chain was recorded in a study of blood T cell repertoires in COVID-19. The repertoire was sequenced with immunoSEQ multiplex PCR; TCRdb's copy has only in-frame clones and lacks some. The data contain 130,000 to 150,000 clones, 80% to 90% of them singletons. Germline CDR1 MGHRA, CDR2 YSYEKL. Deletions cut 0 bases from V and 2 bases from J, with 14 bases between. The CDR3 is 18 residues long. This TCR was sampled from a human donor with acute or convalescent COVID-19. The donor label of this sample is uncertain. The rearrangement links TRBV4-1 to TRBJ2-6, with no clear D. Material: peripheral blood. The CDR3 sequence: CASSQDGRHIAGANVLTF. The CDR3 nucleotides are TGCGCCAGCAGCCAAGATGGCAGGCATATTGCTGGGGCCAACGTCCTGACTTTC.